The clone carrying this TCR beta chain appeared a few times. Germline CDR1 reads LGHDT; CDR2 reads YNNKEL (reference sequence). CDR3 size: 13 residues. Between the trimmed V and J ends, which lost 3 bases and 4 bases, there was a span of 9 bases. This sample is drawn from a study of early T cells in non-severe SARS-CoV-2 infection. Individual cDNA molecules received unique molecular identifiers. MiXCR was run by TCRdb on the 5' RACE reads, yielding one entry per CDR3 protein. This table holds 55,000 to 75,000 distinct CDR3 sequences, about 8.4% found once. Sequenced sample: whole blood. The TCR comes from an adult who was a healthcare worker with PCR-confirmed SARS-CoV-2 infection or an uninfected control (not recorded which). The chain carries TRBV3-1 and TRBJ1-1; D unclear. CDR3 sequence reads: CASSQGWGTEAFF. In nucleotides, the CDR3 is TGTGCCAGCAGCCAGGGGTGGGGCACTGAAGCTTTCTTT.